Shown below are 7 T cell receptor beta chains from a single sample sequenced in a study of OX40 agonist ivuxolimab in advanced cancers. TCRdb keeps only in-frame clones here, not all; method: immunoSEQ multiplex PCR. The data show fewer than 80,000 clones, with 75% to 90% seen just once and around 13% held by the top ten. The source was CD4+ or CD8+ T cells sorted from blood, collected in a trial of the OX40 agonist ivuxolimab. The receptors originated from an adult with an advanced solid tumor such as melanoma, head and neck, liver or kidney cancer.

V usage is TRBV5-1 and J usage is TRBJ2-7; D is unclear. The CDR3 spans 14 residues. Germline CDR1 is SGHRS and CDR2 is YFSETQ. Deletions cut 4 bases from V and 2 bases from J, with 13 bases between. The CDR3 sequence is CASSLGGLTYEQYF. In nucleotides, the CDR3 is TGCGCCAGCAGCCTGGGCGGCCTAACCTACGAGCAGTACTTC.

The rearrangement links TRBV5-8 to TRBJ1-2; D remains ambiguous. V gave up 0 bases and J gave up 4 bases, with 16 bases separating them. The germline CDR1 and CDR2 sequences are SGHTS and YDEGEE. There are 16 residues in the CDR3. The CDR3 nucleotides read TGTGCCAGCAGCTTGGGGGTTACGGCACCCTTCTATGGCTACACCTTC. Amino acid sequence: CASSLGVTAPFYGYTF.

The chain couples TRBV27 to TRBJ1-5; a weak D match, TRBD1 (6 bases). Trimming took off 6 bases at V and 1 base at J, with 10 bases between the two ends. The CDR3 sequence is 14 residues long. Germline V CDR1 and CDR2: MNHEY, SMNVEV (reference sequence). As DNA, the CDR3 is TGTGCCAGCAGCCACAGGGTCAGCAATCAGCCCCAGCATTTT. Amino acid sequence: CASSHRVSNQPQHF.

The J gene is TRBJ2-5, the V gene TRBV28, with 10 bases aligning to TRBD2. CDR3 length: 15 amino acids. Germline lookup yields CDR1 MDHEN and CDR2 SYDVKM. The V and J ends lost 6 bases and 5 bases, in that order; junction bases with no gene match: 9. CDR3 nucleotides: TGTGCCAGCAGGGATAGAGCGGGAGGGAGGGAGACCCAGTACTTC. Residues: CASRDRAGGRETQYF.

The genes are TRBV11-2 and TRBJ2-7, with a weak D call TRBD2 (6 bases). Trimming stripped 0 bases from V and 3 bases from J, with 15 bases between. The CDR3 spans 16 residues. Germline CDR1 is SGHAT and CDR2 is FQNNGV. CDR3 amino acids: CASSLDTGTAYYEQYF. The CDR3 bases are TGTGCCAGCAGCTTAGATACCGGGACTGCTTACTACGAGCAGTACTTC.

V usage is TRBV9 and J usage is TRBJ2-7; 10 bases fit TRBD2. There are 16 residues in the CDR3. V dropped 3 bases and J dropped 5; count of bases not matched to a gene: 11. The germline V gene encodes CDR1 SGDLS and CDR2 YYNGEE. The CDR3 bases are TGTGCCAGCAGCGAGGATGGACTAGCGGTAGGGGACGAGCAGTACTTC. Amino acid sequence: CASSEDGLAVGDEQYF.

CDR3 DNA sequence: TGTGCCAGCAGCTCACAGGGAAGGAACTATGGCTACACCTTC. Its protein product is CASSSQGRNYGYTF. The chain couples TRBV7-8 to TRBJ1-2; D possibly corresponds to TRBD1 (6 bases). The CDR3 extends over 14 amino acids. Germline V gene data show CDR1 as SGHVS and CDR2 as FQNEAQ. Trimming took 4 bases from V and 2 from J, leaving 11 bases between them.